The present T cell receptor beta chain was sequenced within a study of T-cell reconstitution after alpha-beta-depleted transplantation in children listed by TCRdb under 2016. Study-level background: Using TCR repertoire profiling, the study quantitatively followed how T-cell immune reconstitution unfolded in children after TCRalphabeta/CD19-depleted allogeneic hematopoietic cell transplantation.

The paper as a whole reports these results and caveats: About two months after transplant, the apparently early recovery of alphabetaT-cell counts reportedly depended on just several hundred clones that had expanded rapidly and came from non-depleted graft cells. The frequencies of hyperexpanded clones fell over the following months, and after one year, T-cell counts and TCRbeta diversity were mostly attributed to newly produced T cells. In some patients, the high TCRbeta diversity seen at day 60 was put down to recipient T cells and intrathymic progenitors that had survived conditioning.

This clonotype was detected many times. Its antigen remains undetermined. Base qualities are not recorded, but no much larger clone differs from it by a single base. The library was prepared using PCR. The run used an Illumina HiSeq 2500. Molecular barcoding was employed in the preparation of TCR libraries, with unique molecular identifiers being used to normalize TCRbeta repertoire quantification. The public reads were quality trimmed at Q25 with fastp and then assembled into clones with MiXCR by TCRdb, keeping productive beta chains. Rows with one shared CDR3 protein collapse into an entry with the most common genes and DNA. The table for this sample lists around 450,000 distinct CDR3 sequences; over 40% of them were counted only once. Jointly, the top ten make up around a quarter of the sample. The CDR3 holds 14 amino acids from the cysteine to the phenylalanine. Of all the DNA, just the CDR3 is kept, 42 bases in frame from base 1. CDR1 and CDR2, looked up from the germline V gene (reference sequence), are DFQATT and SNEGSKA. Trimming removed 4 bases from V and 3 bases from J; the gene matches leave 7 bases unexplained.

The treatment or condition label, as the study defines it: allogeneic hematopoietic cell transplantation with graft depleted of TCRalphabeta T cells and CD19 B cells. The transplant recipients were children given TCRalphabeta/CD19-depleted allogeneic hematopoietic cell grafts. The sequence derives from a girl aged 2-15 years with aplastic anemia, due to receive a stem cell transplant. The sequencing here drew on PBMCs, taken before TCRalphabeta/CD19-depleted stem cell transplant. The V and J genes are TRBV20-1 and TRBJ2-3; 7 junctional bases match TRBD1. The CDR3 protein: CSAKKATGTDTQYF. DNA sequence: TGCAGTGCTAAAAAGGCGACAGGGACAGATACGCAGTATTTT.